These T cell receptor beta chains were read from a single sample in a study of T-cell memory formation after mild COVID-19. Using its own MiXCR run on the 5' RACE reads, TCRdb lists one record per CDR3 protein. Of a few hundred thousand distinct CDR3 sequences listed, about 22% are singletons. Sequencing input: PBMCs or a T cell subset sorted from them (not recorded which). The receptors here all came from an adult woman who had mild COVID-19 (a few samples of this study predate the infection). Cell type and time point are not known. Both conserved end residues are part of each CDR3. A D gene is named only where the DNA matches it firmly. The size entry is marked missing in some rows and otherwise reads once, few, many or a size class.

TGTGCCAGCAGCAGCACCGGGACACCGGGAGAGACCGGGGAGCTGTTTTTT | CASSSTGTPGETGELFF | TRBJ2-2 | TRBV11-3 | NA | NA
TGTGCCAGTAGTATCTACGGCAACTCCGGGACACTGAACACTGAAGCTTTCTTT | CASSIYGNSGTLNTEAFF | TRBJ1-1 | TRBV19 | NA | NA
TGTGCCAGCAGGAACCGGGACTCAACGATGGAGCAGTACTTC | CASRNRDSTMEQYF | TRBJ2-7 | TRBV27 | NA | NA
TGTGCCAGCAGCTTCGCCAATGTAGAAGCTTTCTTT | CASSFANVEAFF | TRBJ1-1 | TRBV12-3/TRBV12-4 | NA | NA
TGTGCCAGCAGTGAATTGGGACAGCAACACAATCAGCCCCAGCATTTT | CASSELGQQHNQPQHF | TRBJ1-5 | TRBV25-1 | TRBD1 | NA
TGTGCCAGCAGTTATGGACAGCAACTGATTAAGAACACTGAAGCTTTCTTT | CASSYGQQLIKNTEAFF | TRBJ1-1 | TRBV6-6 | NA | few
TGCGCCAGCAGCCAAGGGGTAGCGGGAGGGGGAACCGGGGAGCTGTTTTTT | CASSQGVAGGGTGELFF | TRBJ2-2 | TRBV4-3 | TRBD2 | NA
TGCAGCGTTGAAGAACTAGCGGGAGGGCGGAACGAGCAGTACTTC | CSVEELAGGRNEQYF | TRBJ2-7 | TRBV29-1 | TRBD2 | few
TGTGCCAGCAGCTACGCCAGAATGGCGGCGGGGGTCGGGAGGAATGAGCAGTTCTTC | CASSYARMAAGVGRNEQFF | TRBJ2-1 | TRBV5-6 | TRBD2 | NA
TGCGCCAGCACCCGGACCCGGCCTAGCGGGGGAAGTACAGATACGCAGTATTTT | CASTRTRPSGGSTDTQYF | TRBJ2-3 | TRBV5-1 | TRBD2 | NA
TGCGCCAGCAGTCACCCCGAAGACAGTTCAATCAATGAGCAGTTCTTC | CASSHPEDSSINEQFF | TRBJ2-1 | TRBV23-1 | NA | few
TGTGCCAGCAGTATGAGGAAAGGAGGAAACACCATATATTTT | CASSMRKGGNTIYF | TRBJ1-3 | TRBV12-3/TRBV12-4 | NA | NA
TGTGCCAGCAGCTTATTGATGAACACTGAAGCTTTCTTT | CASSLLMNTEAFF | TRBJ1-1 | TRBV7-3 | NA | many
TGTGCCACCAGTGATTTTGCGGGACTCACAAATGAGCAGTTCTTC | CATSDFAGLTNEQFF | TRBJ2-1 | TRBV24-1 | NA | NA
TGTGCTAGCGAGAACGCCTACGAGCAGTACTTC | CASENAYEQYF | TRBJ2-7 | TRBV28 | NA | NA
TGTGCCACCAGTGACCAAACAGCCTCTTATGGCTACACCTTC | CATSDQTASYGYTF | TRBJ1-2 | TRBV24-1 | NA | NA
TGCAGCGTTGAGCCAGACAGGGGCTACGAGCAGTACTTC | CSVEPDRGYEQYF | TRBJ2-7 | TRBV29-1 | TRBD1 | few
TGTGCCAGCAGCTACGGGACTAGCGGGAGTACAGACATTCAGTACTTC | CASSYGTSGSTDIQYF | TRBJ2-4 | TRBV7-6 | TRBD2 | NA
TGTGCCAGCAGCCAAGATGTCCGGGACGTTTATGGCTACACCTTC | CASSQDVRDVYGYTF | TRBJ1-2 | TRBV4-2 | NA | NA
TGTGCCAGCAGCCCACAACGGCTCTCGGGAGGGCCTGTTTTCTCAGATACGCAGTATTTT | CASSPQRLSGGPVFSDTQYF | TRBJ2-3 | TRBV9 | TRBD2 | NA
TGCAGTGCTAGAGCTCGACTGTCCTACGAGCAGTACTTC | CSARARLSYEQYF | TRBJ2-7 | TRBV20-1 | NA | few
TGTGCCAGCAGTGAGACAGACTGGTACACTGAAGCTTTCTTT | CASSETDWYTEAFF | TRBJ1-1 | TRBV6-6 | NA | few
TGTGCCAGCAGCTTAGTGGTGACAGTAGTTCGTGGCTACACCTTC | CASSLVVTVVRGYTF | TRBJ1-2 | TRBV7-9 | NA | NA
TGTGCCAGCAGCTACGGGACACCTACCTACGAGCAGTACTTC | CASSYGTPTYEQYF | TRBJ2-7 | TRBV5-6 | NA | few
TGTGCCAGCAGCCAAGGCACGGGACAGGAGACCTACAATGAGCAGTTCTTC | CASSQGTGQETYNEQFF | TRBJ2-1 | TRBV3-1 | TRBD1 | NA
TGTGCCAGCAGCTTGCTGCGGGAGGGCCCTGCTGGGGAGACCCAGTACTTC | CASSLLREGPAGETQYF | TRBJ2-5 | TRBV5-5 | TRBD2 | once
TGTGCCACCAGTGACCACGGACAGCCCTATGGCTACACCTTC | CATSDHGQPYGYTF | TRBJ1-2 | TRBV24-1 | NA | NA
TGTGCCAGCAGCCTATTCGAAGGGTTGGGCTACGAGCAGTACTTC | CASSLFEGLGYEQYF | TRBJ2-7 | TRBV5-5 | NA | few
TGTGCCAGCAGACCCTTAGGGGGGGGGACAGATACGCAGTATTTT | CASRPLGGGTDTQYF | TRBJ2-3 | TRBV6-5 | NA | NA
TGTGCCACCAGCCCGACCCTTTCGGGCACTGAAGCTTTCTTT | CATSPTLSGTEAFF | TRBJ1-1 | TRBV15 | NA | NA
TGTGCCAGCAGCCCGGAAGGGGGCGACTATGGCTACACCTTC | CASSPEGGDYGYTF | TRBJ1-2 | TRBV9 | TRBD1 | few
TGCGCCAGCAGCTTAGGGGCTGCCTACGAGCAGTACTTC | CASSLGAAYEQYF | TRBJ2-7 | TRBV5-1 | NA | many
TGTGCCAGCAGTGAGGCAGTTACCTACGAGCAGTACTTC | CASSEAVTYEQYF | TRBJ2-7 | TRBV2 | NA | few
TGTGCCGGAGTGGCTGGGAGTGCGGGAGTAAGCTCCTACAATGAGCAGTTCTTC | CAGVAGSAGVSSYNEQFF | TRBJ2-1 | TRBV7-2 | TRBD2 | NA
TGTGCCAGCAGCTTAGTAAGCGGAGAGAACACTGAAGCTTTCTTT | CASSLVSGENTEAFF | TRBJ1-1 | TRBV7-8 | NA | NA
TGTGCCAGTAGTATAGGTCGTCACACTGAAGCTTTCTTT | CASSIGRHTEAFF | TRBJ1-1 | TRBV19 | NA | few
TGTGCCACCAGAGGCGGGAGCTGGCCCTACAATGAGCAGTTCTTC | CATRGGSWPYNEQFF | TRBJ2-1 | TRBV15 | TRBD2 | NA